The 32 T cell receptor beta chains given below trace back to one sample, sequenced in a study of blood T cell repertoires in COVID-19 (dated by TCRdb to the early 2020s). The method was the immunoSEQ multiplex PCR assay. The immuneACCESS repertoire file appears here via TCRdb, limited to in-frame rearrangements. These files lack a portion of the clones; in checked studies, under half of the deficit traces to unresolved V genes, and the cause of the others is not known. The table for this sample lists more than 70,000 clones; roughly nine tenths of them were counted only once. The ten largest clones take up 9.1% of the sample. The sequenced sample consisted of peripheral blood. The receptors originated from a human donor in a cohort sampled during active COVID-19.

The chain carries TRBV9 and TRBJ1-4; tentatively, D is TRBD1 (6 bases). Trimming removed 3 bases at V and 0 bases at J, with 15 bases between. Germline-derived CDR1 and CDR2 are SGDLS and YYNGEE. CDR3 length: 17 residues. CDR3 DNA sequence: TGTGCCAGCAGCGACCGGGACATTGATGCAACTAATGAAAAACTGTTTTTT. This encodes CASSDRDIDATNEKLFF.

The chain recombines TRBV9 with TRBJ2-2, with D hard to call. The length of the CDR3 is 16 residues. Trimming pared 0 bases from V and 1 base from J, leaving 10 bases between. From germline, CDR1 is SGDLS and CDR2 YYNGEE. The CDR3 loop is CASSVAPGQNTGELFF. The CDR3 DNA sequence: TGTGCCAGCAGCGTAGCCCCGGGTCAGAACACCGGGGAGCTGTTTTTT.

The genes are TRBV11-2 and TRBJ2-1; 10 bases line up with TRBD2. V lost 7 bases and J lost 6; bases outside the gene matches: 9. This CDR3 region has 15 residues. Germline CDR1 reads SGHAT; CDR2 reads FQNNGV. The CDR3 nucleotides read TGTGCCAGCAAGGACGAAAGCGGGGGGGCCAATGAGCAGTTCTTC. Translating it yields CASKDESGGANEQFF.

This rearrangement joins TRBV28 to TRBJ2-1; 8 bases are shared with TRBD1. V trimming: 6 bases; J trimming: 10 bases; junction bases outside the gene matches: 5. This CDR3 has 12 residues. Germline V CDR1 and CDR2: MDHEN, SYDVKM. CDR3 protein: CASSRGTGEQFF. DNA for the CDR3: TGTGCCAGCAGCCGTGGGACAGGCGAGCAGTTCTTC. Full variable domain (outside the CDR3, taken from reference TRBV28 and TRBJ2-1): DVKVTQSSRYLVKRTGEKVFLECVQDMDHENMFWYRQDPGLGLRLIYFSYDVKMKEKGDIPEGYSVSREKKERFSLILESASTNQTSMYLCASSRGTGEQFFGPGTRLTVL.

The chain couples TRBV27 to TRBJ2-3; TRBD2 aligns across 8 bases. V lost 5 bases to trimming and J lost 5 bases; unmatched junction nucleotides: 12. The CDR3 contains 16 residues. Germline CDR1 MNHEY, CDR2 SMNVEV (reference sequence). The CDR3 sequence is CASSELFGGAGDTQYF. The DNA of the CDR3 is TGTGCCAGCAGTGAGTTGTTCGGGGGGGCCGGAGATACGCAGTATTTT.

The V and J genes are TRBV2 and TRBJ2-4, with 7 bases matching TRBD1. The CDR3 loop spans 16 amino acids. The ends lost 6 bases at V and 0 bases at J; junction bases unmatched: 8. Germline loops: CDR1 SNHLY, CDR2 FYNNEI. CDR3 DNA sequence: TGTGCCAGCAGGGGGGACAGATACCTAGCCAAAAACATTCAGTACTTC. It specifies CASRGDRYLAKNIQYF.

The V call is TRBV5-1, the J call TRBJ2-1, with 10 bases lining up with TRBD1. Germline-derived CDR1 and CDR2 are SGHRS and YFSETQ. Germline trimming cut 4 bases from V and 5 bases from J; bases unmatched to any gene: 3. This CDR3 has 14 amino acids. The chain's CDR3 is CASSEGQGNNEQFF. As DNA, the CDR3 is TGCGCCAGCAGCGAGGGACAGGGGAACAATGAGCAGTTCTTC.

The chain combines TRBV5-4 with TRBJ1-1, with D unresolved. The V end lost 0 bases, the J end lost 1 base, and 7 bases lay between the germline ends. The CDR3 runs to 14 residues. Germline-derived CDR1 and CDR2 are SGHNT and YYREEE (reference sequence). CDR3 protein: CASSLDGRNTEAFF. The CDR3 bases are TGTGCCAGCAGCTTGGATGGGAGGAACACTGAAGCTTTCTTT.

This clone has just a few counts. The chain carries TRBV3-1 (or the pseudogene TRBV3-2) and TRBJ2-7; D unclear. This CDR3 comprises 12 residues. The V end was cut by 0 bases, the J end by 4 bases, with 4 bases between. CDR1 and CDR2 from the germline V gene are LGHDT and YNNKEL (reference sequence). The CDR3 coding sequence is TGTGCCAGCAGCCAAGATCGTTACGAGCAGTACTTC. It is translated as CASSQDRYEQYF.

The chain's CDR3 is CASRVDTSNQPQHF. As DNA, the CDR3 is TGTGCCAGCAGGGTGGACACTAGCAATCAGCCCCAGCATTTT. This chain uses TRBV2 with TRBJ1-5; weak D call: TRBD1 (5 bases). Germline CDR1 and CDR2: SNHLY and FYNNEI. Trimming cost V 6 bases and J 0 bases, with 9 bases left between them. The length of the CDR3 is 14 residues.

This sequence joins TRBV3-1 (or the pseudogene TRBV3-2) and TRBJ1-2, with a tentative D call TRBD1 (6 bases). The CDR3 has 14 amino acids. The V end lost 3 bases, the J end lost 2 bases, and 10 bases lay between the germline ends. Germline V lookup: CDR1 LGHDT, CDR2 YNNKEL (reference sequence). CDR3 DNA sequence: TGTGCCAGCAGCCATCGGGGGGCGAACTATGGCTACACCTTC. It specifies CASSHRGANYGYTF.

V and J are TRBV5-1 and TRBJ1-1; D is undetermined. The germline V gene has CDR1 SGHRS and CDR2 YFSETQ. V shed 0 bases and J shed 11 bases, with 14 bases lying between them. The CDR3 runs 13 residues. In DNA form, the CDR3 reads TGCGCCAGCAGCTTGGGCCCTCAAGACGGGGCTTTCTTT. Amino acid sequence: CASSLGPQDGAFF.

The DNA for the CDR3 is TGCAGTGCCCAACTACCGTCCGGGCAGTTCTTC. It specifies CSAQLPSGQFF. The chain couples TRBV20-1 to TRBJ2-1; no reliable D call. The V end was cut by 6 bases, the J end by 12 bases, with 15 bases between. The CDR3 is 11 amino acids. Germline V gives CDR1 DFQATT, CDR2 SNEGSKA (reference sequence).

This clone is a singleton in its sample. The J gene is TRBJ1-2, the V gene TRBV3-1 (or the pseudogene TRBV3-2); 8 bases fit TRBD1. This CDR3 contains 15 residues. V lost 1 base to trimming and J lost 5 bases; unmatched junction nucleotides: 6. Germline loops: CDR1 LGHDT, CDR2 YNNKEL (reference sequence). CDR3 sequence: CASSQGAGGEYGYTF. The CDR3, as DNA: TGTGCCAGCAGCCAAGGAGCAGGGGGCGAGTATGGCTACACCTTC.

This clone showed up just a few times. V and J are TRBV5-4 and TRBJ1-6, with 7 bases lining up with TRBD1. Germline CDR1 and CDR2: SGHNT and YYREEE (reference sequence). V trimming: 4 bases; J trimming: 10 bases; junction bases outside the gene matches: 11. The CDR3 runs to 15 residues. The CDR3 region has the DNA TGTGCCAGCAGCCTAAAGACAGGGCCGGGGTCACCCCTCCACTTT. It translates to CASSLKTGPGSPLHF.

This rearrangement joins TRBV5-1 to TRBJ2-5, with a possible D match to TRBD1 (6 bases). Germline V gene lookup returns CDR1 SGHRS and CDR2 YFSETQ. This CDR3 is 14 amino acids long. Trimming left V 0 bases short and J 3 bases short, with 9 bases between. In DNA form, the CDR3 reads TGCGCCAGCAGCTTGGGACAGGCCAAAGAGACCCAGTACTTC. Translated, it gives CASSLGQAKETQYF. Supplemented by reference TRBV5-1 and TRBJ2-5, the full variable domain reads KAGVTQTPRYLIKTRGQQVTLSCSPISGHRSVSWYQQTPGQGLQFLFEYFSETQRNKGNFPGRFSGRQFSNSRSEMNVSTLELGDSALYLCASSLGQAKETQYFGPGTRLLVL.

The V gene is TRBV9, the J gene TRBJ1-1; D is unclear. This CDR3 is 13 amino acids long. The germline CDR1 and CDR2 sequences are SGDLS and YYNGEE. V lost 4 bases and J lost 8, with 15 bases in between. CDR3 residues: CASSPTRSGEAFF. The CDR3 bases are TGTGCCAGCAGCCCAACCCGGTCGGGGGAAGCTTTCTTT.

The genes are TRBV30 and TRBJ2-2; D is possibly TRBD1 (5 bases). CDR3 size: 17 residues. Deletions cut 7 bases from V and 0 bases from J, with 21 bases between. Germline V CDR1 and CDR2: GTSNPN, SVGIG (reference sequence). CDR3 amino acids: CAYTPGFHGPNTGELFF. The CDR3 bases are TGTGCCTACACCCCAGGGTTCCATGGACCGAACACCGGGGAGCTGTTTTTT.

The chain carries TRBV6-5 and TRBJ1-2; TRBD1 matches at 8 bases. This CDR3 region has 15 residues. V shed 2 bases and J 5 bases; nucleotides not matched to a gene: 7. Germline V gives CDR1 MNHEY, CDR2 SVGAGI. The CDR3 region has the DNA TGTGCCAGCAGTTACACCCAGGGACAGGCATATGGCTACACCTTC. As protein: CASSYTQGQAYGYTF.

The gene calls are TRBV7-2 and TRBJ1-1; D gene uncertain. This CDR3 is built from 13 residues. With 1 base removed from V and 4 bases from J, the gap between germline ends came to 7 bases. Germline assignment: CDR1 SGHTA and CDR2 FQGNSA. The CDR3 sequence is CASSLGGSTEAFF. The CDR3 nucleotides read TGTGCCAGCAGCTTAGGAGGTAGCACTGAAGCTTTCTTT.

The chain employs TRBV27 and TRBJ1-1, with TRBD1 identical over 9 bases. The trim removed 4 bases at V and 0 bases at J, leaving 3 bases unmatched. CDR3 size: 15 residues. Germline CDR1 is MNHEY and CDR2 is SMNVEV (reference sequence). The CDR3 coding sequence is TGTGCCAGCAGTTCCGGGACAGGGCTGAACACTGAAGCTTTCTTT. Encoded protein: CASSSGTGLNTEAFF.

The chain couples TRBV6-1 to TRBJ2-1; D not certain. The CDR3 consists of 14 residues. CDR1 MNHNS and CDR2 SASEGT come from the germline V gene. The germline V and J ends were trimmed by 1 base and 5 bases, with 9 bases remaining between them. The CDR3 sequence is CASSEVWANNEQFF. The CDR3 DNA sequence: TGTGCCAGCAGTGAAGTGTGGGCCAACAATGAGCAGTTCTTC.

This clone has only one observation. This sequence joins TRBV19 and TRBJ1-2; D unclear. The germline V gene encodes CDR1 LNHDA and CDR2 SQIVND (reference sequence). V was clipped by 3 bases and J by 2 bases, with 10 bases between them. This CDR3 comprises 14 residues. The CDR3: CASSMPGLNYGYTF. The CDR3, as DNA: TGTGCCAGTAGTATGCCAGGTTTGAACTATGGCTACACCTTC.

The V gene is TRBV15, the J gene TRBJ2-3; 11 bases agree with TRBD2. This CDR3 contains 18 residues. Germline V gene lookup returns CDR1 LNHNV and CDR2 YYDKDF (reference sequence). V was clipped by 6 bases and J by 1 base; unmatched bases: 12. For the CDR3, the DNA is TGTGCCACCAGTCCTGGGCCCCTAGCGGGGGGCCGCACAGATACGCAGTATTTT. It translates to CATSPGPLAGGRTDTQYF.

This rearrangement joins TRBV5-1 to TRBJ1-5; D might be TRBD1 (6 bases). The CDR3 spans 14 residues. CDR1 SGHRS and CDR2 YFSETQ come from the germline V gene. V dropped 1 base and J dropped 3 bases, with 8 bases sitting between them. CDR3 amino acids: CASSLTGNNQPQHF. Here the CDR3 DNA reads TGCGCCAGCAGCTTGACAGGGAACAATCAGCCCCAGCATTTT.

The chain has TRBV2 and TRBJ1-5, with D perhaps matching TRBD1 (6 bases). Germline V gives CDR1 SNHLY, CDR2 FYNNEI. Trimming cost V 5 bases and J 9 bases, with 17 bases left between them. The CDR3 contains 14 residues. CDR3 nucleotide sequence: TGTGCCAGCAGTCGAGACAGGCAAGGGTCGCCCCAGCATTTT. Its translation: CASSRDRQGSPQHF.

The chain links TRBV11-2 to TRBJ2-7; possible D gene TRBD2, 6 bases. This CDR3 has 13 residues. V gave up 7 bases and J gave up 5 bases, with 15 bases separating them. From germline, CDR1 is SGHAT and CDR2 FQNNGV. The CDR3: CASTRLVEDEQYF. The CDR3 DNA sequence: TGTGCCAGCACGAGACTAGTCGAGGACGAGCAGTACTTC.

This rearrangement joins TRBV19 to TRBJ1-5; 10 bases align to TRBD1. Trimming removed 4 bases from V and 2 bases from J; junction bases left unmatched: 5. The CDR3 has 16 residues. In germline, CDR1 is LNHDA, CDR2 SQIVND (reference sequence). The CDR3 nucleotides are TGTGCCAGTAGTAGACCCGGGACAGGGGGCAATCAGCCCCAGCATTTT. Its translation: CASSRPGTGGNQPQHF.

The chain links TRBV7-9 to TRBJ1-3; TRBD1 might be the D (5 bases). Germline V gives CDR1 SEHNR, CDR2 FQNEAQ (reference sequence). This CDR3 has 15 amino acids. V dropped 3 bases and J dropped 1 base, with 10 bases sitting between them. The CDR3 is CASSLGGSSGNTIYF. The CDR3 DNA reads TGTGCCAGCAGCTTGGGGGGGTCGTCTGGAAACACCATATATTTT. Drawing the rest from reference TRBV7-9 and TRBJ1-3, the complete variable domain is DTGVSQNPRHKITKRGQNVTFRCDPISEHNRLYWYRQTLGQGPEFLTYFQNEAQLEKSRLLSDRFSAERPKGSFSTLEIQRTEQGDSAMYLCASSLGGSSGNTIYFGEGSWLTVV.

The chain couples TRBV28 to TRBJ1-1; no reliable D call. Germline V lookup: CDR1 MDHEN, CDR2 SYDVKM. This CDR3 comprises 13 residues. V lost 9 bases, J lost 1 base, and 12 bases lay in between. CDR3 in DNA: TGTGCCAGTTTGGGTGGAGAGAACACTGAAGCTTTCTTT. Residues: CASLGGENTEAFF.

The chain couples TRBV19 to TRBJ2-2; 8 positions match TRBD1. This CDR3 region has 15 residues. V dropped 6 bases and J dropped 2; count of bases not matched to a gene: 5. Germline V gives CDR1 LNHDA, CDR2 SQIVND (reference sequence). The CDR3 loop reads CASRRTGQNTGELFF. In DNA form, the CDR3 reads TGTGCCAGTAGACGGACAGGGCAAAACACCGGGGAGCTGTTTTTT.

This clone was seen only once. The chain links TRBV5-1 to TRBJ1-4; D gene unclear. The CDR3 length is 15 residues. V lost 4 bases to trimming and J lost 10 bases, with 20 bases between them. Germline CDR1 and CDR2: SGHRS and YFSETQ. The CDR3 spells CASSQAPWEGGKLFF. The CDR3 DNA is TGCGCCAGCAGCCAAGCCCCCTGGGAGGGCGGAAAACTGTTTTTT.